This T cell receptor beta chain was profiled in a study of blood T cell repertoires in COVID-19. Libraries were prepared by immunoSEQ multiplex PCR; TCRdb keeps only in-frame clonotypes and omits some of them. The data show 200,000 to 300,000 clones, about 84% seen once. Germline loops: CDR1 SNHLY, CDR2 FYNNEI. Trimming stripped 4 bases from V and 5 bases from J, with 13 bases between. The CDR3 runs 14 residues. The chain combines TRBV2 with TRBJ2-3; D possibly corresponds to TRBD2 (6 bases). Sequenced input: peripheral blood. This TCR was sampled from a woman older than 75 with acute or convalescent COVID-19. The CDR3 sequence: CASSVQRRGDTQYF. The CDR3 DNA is TGTGCCAGCAGTGTACAGAGGCGGGGAGATACGCAGTATTTT.